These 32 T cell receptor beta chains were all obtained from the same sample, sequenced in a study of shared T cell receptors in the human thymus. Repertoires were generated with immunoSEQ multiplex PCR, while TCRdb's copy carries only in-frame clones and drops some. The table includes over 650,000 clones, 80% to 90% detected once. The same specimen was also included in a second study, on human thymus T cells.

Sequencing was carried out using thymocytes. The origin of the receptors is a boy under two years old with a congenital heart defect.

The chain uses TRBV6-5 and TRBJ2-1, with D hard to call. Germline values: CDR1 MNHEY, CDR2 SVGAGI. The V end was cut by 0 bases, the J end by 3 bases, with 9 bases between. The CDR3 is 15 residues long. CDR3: CASSYSRQDYNEQFF. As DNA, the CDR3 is TGTGCCAGCAGTTACTCTCGCCAGGACTACAATGAGCAGTTCTTC.

The CDR3 coding sequence is TGTGCCAGCTCAACTGGACAGAACAATCAGCCCCAGCATTTT. This sequence encodes CASSTGQNNQPQHF. V usage is TRBV18 and J usage is TRBJ1-5; a possible D gene is TRBD1 (6 bases). The germline CDR1 and CDR2 sequences are KGHSH and LQKENI. The V and J ends lost 5 bases and 3 bases respectively, with 11 bases between them. The CDR3 contains 14 residues.

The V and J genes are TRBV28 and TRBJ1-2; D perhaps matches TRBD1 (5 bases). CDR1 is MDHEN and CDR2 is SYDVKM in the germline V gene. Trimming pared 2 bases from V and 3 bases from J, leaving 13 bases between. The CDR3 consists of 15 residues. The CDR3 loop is CASSLQAGVYYGYTF. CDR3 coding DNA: TGTGCCAGCAGTTTACAGGCGGGGGTGTACTATGGCTACACCTTC.

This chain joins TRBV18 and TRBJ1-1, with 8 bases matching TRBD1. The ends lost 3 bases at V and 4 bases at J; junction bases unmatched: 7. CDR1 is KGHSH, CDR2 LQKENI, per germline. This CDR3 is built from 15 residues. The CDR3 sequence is CASSPTGGGGTEAFF. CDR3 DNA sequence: TGTGCCAGCTCACCCACAGGGGGTGGAGGCACTGAAGCTTTCTTT.

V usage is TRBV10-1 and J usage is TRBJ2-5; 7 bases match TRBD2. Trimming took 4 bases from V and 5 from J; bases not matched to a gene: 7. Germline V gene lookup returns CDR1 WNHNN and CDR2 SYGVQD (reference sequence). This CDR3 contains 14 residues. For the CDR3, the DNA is TGCGCCAGCAGTGTGGGGGAGGGATTCGAGACCCAGTACTTC. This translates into CASSVGEGFETQYF.

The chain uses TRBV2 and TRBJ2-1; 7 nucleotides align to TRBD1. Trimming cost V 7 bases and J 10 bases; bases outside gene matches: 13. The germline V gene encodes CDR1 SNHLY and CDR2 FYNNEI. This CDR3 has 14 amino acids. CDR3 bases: TGTGCCAGCACTAACCTACTCACAGGGGTGGAGCAGTTCTTC. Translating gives CASTNLLTGVEQFF.

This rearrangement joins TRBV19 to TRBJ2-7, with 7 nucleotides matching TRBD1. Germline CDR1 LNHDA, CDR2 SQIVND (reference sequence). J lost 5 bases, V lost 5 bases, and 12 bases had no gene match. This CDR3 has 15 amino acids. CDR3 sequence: CASSLILGQNNEQYF. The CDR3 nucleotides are TGTGCCAGTAGTCTCATACTGGGACAGAACAACGAGCAGTACTTC. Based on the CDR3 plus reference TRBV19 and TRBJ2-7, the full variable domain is DGGITQSPKYLFRKEGQNVTLSCEQNLNHDAMYWYRQDPGQGLRLIYYSQIVNDFQKGDIAEGYSVSREKKESFPLTVTSAQKNPTAFYLCASSLILGQNNEQYFGPGTRLTVT.

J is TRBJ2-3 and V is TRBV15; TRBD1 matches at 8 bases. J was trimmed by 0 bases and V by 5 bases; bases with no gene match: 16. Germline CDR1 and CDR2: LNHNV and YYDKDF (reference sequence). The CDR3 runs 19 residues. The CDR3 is CATSGGSRDRNTSTDTQYF. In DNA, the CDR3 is TGTGCCACCAGCGGGGGGTCCCGGGACAGGAACACTAGCACAGATACGCAGTATTTT.

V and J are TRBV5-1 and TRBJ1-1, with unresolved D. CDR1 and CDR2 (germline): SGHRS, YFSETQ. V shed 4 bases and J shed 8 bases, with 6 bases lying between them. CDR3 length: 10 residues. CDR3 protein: CASSQTEAFF. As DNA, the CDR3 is TGCGCCAGCAGCCAGACAGAAGCTTTCTTT.

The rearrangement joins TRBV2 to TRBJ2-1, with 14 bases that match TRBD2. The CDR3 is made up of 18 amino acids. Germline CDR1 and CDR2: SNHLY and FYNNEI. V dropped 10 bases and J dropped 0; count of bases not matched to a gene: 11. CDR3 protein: CATTWTSGGLSSYNEQFF. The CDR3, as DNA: TGTGCCACCACCTGGACTAGCGGGGGGCTTAGCTCCTACAATGAGCAGTTCTTC. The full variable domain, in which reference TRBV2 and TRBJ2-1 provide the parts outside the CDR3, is EPEVTQTPSHQVTQMGQEVILRCVPISNHLYFYWYRQILGQKVEFLVSFYNNEISEKSEIFDDQFSVERPDGSNFTLKIRSTKLEDSAMYFCATTWTSGGLSSYNEQFFGPGTRLTVL.

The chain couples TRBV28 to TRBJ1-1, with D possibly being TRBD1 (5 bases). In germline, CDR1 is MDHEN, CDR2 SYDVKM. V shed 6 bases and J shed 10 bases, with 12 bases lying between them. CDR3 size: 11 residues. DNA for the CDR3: TGTGCCAGCAGAAAGGGAAGGGGAGCTTTCTTT. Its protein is CASRKGRGAFF. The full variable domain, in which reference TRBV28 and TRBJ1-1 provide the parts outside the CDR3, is DVKVTQSSRYLVKRTGEKVFLECVQDMDHENMFWYRQDPGLGLRLIYFSYDVKMKEKGDIPEGYSVSREKKERFSLILESASTNQTSMYLCASRKGRGAFFGQGTRLTVV.

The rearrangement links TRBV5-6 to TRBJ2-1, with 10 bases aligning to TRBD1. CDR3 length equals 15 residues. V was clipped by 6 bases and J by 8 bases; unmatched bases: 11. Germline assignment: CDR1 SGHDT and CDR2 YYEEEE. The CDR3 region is CASINRDRGIYEQFF. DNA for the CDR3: TGTGCCAGCATCAATCGGGACAGGGGTATATATGAGCAGTTCTTC.

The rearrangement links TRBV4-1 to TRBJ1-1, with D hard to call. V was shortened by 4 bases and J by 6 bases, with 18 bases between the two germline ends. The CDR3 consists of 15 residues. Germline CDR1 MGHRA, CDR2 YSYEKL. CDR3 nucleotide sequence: TGCGCCAGCAGCCGATTGAACAGAAGAAGAGCTGAAGCTTTCTTT. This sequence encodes CASSRLNRRRAEAFF.

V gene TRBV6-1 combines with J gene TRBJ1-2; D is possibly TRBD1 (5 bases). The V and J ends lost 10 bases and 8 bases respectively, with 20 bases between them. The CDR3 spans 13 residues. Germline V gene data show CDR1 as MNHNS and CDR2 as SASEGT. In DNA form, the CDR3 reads TGTGCCACCCCGAGACGGGACTCCCTCGGCTACACCTTC. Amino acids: CATPRRDSLGYTF.

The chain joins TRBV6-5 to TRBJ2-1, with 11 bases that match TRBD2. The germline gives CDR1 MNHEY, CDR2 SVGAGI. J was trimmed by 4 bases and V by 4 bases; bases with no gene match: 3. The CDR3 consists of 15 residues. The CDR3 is CASSFLAGGYNEQFF. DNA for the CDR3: TGTGCCAGCAGTTTCTTAGCGGGAGGGTACAATGAGCAGTTCTTC.

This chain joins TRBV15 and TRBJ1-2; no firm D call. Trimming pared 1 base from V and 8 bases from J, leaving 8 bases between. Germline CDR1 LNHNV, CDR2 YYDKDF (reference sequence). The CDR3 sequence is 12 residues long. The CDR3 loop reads CATSRGFLGYTF. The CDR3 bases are TGTGCCACCAGCAGAGGGTTTCTAGGCTACACCTTC.

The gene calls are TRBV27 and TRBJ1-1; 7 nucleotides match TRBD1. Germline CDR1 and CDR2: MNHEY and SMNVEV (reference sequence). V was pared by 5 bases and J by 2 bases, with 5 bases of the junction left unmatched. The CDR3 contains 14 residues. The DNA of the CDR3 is TGTGCCAGCAGTCGGACAGGCTTTAACACTGAAGCTTTCTTT. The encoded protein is CASSRTGFNTEAFF.

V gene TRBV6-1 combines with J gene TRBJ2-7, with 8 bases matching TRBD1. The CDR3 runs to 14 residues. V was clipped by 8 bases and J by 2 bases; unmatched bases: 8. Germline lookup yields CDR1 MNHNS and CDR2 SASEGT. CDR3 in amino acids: CASHRTGRAYEQYF. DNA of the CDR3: TGTGCCAGCCATAGGACAGGGCGAGCCTACGAGCAGTACTTC.

The CDR3 loop reads CASTGDRGTNQPQHF. For the CDR3, the DNA is TGTGCCAGCACAGGGGACAGGGGGACAAATCAGCCCCAGCATTTT. This chain uses TRBV6-5 with TRBJ1-5, with 11 bases that match TRBD1. This CDR3 is built from 15 residues. With V trimmed by 7 bases and J by 4 bases, 6 bases remained unmatched. The germline gives CDR1 MNHEY, CDR2 SVGAGI.

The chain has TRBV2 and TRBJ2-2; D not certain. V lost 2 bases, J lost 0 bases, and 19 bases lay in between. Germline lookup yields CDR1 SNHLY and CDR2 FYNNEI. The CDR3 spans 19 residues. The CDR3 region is CASSERRTVELPNTGELFF. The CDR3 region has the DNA TGTGCCAGCAGTGAACGAAGAACAGTCGAGCTTCCGAACACCGGGGAGCTGTTTTTT.

CDR3 DNA: TGTGCCAGCAGTTTGGGGGCGAGGGGGCCTGAAGCTTTCTTT. This gives the protein CASSLGARGPEAFF. The chain links TRBV28 to TRBJ1-1; TRBD1 matches 7 bases. This CDR3 has 14 residues. CDR1 MDHEN and CDR2 SYDVKM come from the germline V gene. With 3 bases clipped from V and 6 bases from J, the junction kept 7 bases outside the gene matches.

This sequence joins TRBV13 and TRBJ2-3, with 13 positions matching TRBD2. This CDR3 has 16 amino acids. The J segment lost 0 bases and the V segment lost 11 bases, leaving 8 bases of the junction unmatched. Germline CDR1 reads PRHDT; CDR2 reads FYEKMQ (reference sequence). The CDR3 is CAWGTSGVRSTDTQYF. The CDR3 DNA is TGTGCCTGGGGGACTAGCGGGGTACGTAGCACAGATACGCAGTATTTT.

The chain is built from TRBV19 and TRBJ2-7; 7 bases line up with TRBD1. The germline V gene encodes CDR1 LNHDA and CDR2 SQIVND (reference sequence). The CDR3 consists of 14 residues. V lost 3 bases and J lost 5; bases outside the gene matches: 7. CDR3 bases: TGTGCCAGTAGTATTCAGGGGGATATCGACGAGCAGTACTTC. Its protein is CASSIQGDIDEQYF.

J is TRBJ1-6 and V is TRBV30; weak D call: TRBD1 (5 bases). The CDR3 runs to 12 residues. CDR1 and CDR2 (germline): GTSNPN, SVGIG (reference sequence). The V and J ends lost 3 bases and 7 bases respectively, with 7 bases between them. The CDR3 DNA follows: TGTGCCTGGAGCCCAGGGAATTCACCCCTCCACTTT. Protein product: CAWSPGNSPLHF.

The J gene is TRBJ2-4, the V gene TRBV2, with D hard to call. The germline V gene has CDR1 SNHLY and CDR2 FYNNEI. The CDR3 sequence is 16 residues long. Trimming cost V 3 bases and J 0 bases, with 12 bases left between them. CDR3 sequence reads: CASSDKRGIAKNIQYF. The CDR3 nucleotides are TGTGCCAGCAGTGATAAGAGAGGAATAGCCAAAAACATTCAGTACTTC.

CDR3 sequence (DNA): TGTGCCAGCAGCGTAGTACAGGGGAACACCGGGGAGCTGTTTTTT. Translation gives CASSVVQGNTGELFF. The genes are TRBV9 and TRBJ2-2; the D gene is possibly TRBD1 (6 bases). Looked up from germline, CDR1 is SGDLS and CDR2 is YYNGEE. V was pared by 0 bases and J by 1 base, with 7 bases between. The CDR3 has 15 amino acids.

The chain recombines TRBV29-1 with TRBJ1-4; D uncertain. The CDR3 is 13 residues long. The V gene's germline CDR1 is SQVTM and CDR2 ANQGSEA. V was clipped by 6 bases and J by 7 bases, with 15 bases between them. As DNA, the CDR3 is TGCAGCGTCACGGGAGCTGGGAGTGAAAAACTGTTTTTT. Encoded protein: CSVTGAGSEKLFF.

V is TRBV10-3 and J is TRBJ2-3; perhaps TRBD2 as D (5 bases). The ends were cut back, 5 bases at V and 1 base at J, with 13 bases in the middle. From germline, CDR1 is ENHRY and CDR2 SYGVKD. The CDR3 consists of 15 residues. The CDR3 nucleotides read TGTGCCATCAGTCTTAGCGACCTACGCACAGATACGCAGTATTTT. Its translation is CAISLSDLRTDTQYF.

This CDR3 is CASTTDSRNYGYTF. DNA of the CDR3: TGTGCCAGCACCACGGACAGCCGAAACTATGGCTACACCTTC. V usage is TRBV11-2 and J usage is TRBJ1-2; maybe TRBD1 (6 bases). The CDR3 contains 14 residues. V lost 7 bases and J 2 bases, leaving 14 bases between the germline ends. From germline, CDR1 is SGHAT and CDR2 FQNNGV.

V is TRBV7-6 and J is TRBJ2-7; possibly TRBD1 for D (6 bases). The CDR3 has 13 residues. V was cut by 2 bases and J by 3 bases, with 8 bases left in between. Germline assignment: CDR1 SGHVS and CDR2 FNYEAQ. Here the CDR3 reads CASSLRTDYEQYF. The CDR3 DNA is TGTGCCAGCAGCTTACGGACAGACTACGAGCAGTACTTC.

The CDR3 sequence is CASSPQDGGRGSGYTF. CDR3 nucleotides: TGTGCCAGCTCACCACAGGACGGTGGCCGGGGAAGTGGCTACACCTTC. The genes are TRBV18 and TRBJ1-2; D unresolved. CDR3 length equals 16 residues. V lost 1 base, J lost 7 bases, and 19 bases lay in between. Germline lookup yields CDR1 KGHSH and CDR2 LQKENI.

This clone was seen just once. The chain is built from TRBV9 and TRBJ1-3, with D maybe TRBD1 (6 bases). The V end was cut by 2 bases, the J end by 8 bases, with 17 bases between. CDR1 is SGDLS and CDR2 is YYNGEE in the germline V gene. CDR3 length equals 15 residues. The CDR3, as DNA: TGTGCCAGCAGCGTTAGGGGGGGTAGGGGTCACACCATATATTTT. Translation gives CASSVRGGRGHTIYF.